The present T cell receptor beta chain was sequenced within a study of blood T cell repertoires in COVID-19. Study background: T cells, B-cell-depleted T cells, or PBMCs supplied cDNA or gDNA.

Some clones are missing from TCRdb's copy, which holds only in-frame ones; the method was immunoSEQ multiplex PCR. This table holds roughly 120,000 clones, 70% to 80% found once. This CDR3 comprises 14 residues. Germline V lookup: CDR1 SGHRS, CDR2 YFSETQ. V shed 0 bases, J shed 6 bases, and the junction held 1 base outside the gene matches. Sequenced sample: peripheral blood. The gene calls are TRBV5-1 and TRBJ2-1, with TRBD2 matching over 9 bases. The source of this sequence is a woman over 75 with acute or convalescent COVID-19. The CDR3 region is CASSLVLAGNEQFF. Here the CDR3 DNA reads TGCGCCAGCAGCTTGGTACTAGCGGGCAATGAGCAGTTCTTC. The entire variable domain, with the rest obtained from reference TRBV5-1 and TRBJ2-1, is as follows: KAGVTQTPRYLIKTRGQQVTLSCSPISGHRSVSWYQQTPGQGLQFLFEYFSETQRNKGNFPGRFSGRQFSNSRSEMNVSTLELGDSALYLCASSLVLAGNEQFFGPGTRLTVL.